These T cell receptor beta chains were read from a single sample in a study of T cell responses to AZD1222 COVID-19 vaccine. Profiled with immunoSEQ multiplex PCR; TCRdb holds only in-frame clones, not every one. The repertoire has fewer than 100,000 clones, 75% to 90% of them found once; the top ten carry approximately 1.4%. The input for sequencing was peripheral blood, taken 28 days after the second AZD1222 dose. All receptors come from an adult who received the AZD1222 COVID-19 vaccine. Each CDR3 is given without its conserved first and last residue.

v_gene	CDR3aa
TRBV19	ASSRPETEVYGNQPQH
TRBV11-3	ASSSGIGGDEQY
TRBV28	ASRTAGAGNYGYT
TRBV9	ASSTRDREGRTGELF
TRBV28	ASSLSDRRYGYT
TRBV5-6	ASRDGSSYEQY
TRBV27	ASSFQGGYTEAF
TRBV28	ASSLRGQGGNEQF
TRBV15	ATSKGSGTGTPREQY
TRBV19	ASSLRQAAYEQY
TRBV7-9	ASSLGAPGPQNTEAF
TRBV4-2	ASSQEGRGNTIY
TRBV18	ASSPDGAYGYT
TRBV28	ASSFRDPYNQPQH
TRBV7-6	ASSLARWRGGPSTDTQY
TRBV3-1/TRBV3-2	ASSQEVQAINEQY
TRBV20-1	GGAGSYEQY
TRBV3-1/TRBV3-2	ASRGLAENTDTQY
TRBV9	ASSTGGSDGNEQF
TRBV11-2	AGRQGLNSEAF
TRBV5-8	ASSLGFRAEAF
TRBV18	ASSPQGDPAYEQY
TRBV2	ASSVQGWTNQPQH
TRBV5-5	ASSLGLAGGSYEQY
TRBV19	ASSIPRTVGNTIY
TRBV6-5	ASSLGQEDTIY
TRBV14	ASSQLTAFTGELF
TRBV5-6	ASSAGYEQY
TRBV7-3	ASSTLTGELF
TRBV6-1	ASSDTAGNIPEQF
TRBV18	ASSPPAGGNEQF
TRBV4-2	ASSQETGELF
TRBV5-1	ASSLEGAPYNEQF
TRBV30	AWSAPDRVAEAF
TRBV15	ATSRRTANSRDTQY
TRBV7-3	ASSLHPTRHTGELF
TRBV28	ASSLVGTEAF
TRBV13	ASSSGGTEAF
TRBV11-3	ASSLVGGSKAF
TRBV4-2	ASSQDLRASYEQY
TRBV18	ASSPKMTGGSYNEQF
TRBV4-1	ASSPDLGGGGYT
TRBV19	ASSRGKETQY
TRBV18	ASSPQDQGAPFNEAF
TRBV9	ASSPLATRGDEQY
TRBV29-1	SVNPGQKETQY